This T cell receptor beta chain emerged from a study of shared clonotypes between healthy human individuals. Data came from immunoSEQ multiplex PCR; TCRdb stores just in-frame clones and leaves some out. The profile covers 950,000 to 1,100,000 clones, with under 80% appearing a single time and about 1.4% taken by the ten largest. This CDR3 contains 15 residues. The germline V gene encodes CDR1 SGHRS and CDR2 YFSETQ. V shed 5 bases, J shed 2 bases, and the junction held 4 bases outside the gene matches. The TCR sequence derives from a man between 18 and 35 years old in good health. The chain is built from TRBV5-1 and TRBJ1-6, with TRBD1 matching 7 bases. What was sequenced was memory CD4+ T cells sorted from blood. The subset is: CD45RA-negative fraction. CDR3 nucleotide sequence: TGCGCCAGCAGTGCCGGGACAGCCTATAATTCACCCCTCCACTTT. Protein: CASSAGTAYNSPLHF.